The entry below gives a single T cell receptor (beta chain) sequence along with its context. No antigen is known for it. This CDR3 spans 16 amino acids. Deletions cut 0 bases from V and 2 bases from J, with 12 bases between. CDR1 and CDR2 (germline): SGDLS, YYNGEE. The entry originates in a study of molecular identifiers for immune sequencing clone quantification. Bulk TCR library preparation followed previously described methods with listed TCR primers. Each CDR3 protein gets one entry after TCRdb re-called the PCR reads with MiXCR. The sample shows more than 450,000 distinct CDR3 sequences, 25% of them seen only once. Naive CD8 libraries came from approximately 20,000 to 980,000 sorted cells with 10%, 30% or 50% RNA. Notes on the study in general: Naive cells had under 1% of molecules in clones above 20 RNA copies, effectors over 98%.

The sequenced sample was naive CD8+ T cells from blood, with Jurkat cell RNA spiked in. The subset was: FACS-sorted CD8+CD4-CCR7+CD45RA+ naive T cells. This sequence originates from a human donor in good health. Some libraries in this study had Jurkat cell RNA spiked in. The chain links TRBV9 to TRBJ2-1; either TRBD1 or TRBD2 may supply D (6 bases each). CDR3 in amino acids: CASSVEGDWAYNEQFF. The CDR3 DNA is TGTGCCAGCAGCGTAGAGGGGGACTGGGCCTACAATGAGCAGTTCTTC.